This T cell receptor (beta chain) was profiled in a study of blood T cell repertoires in COVID-19. Turning to the study itself: Acute and convalescent COVID-19 specimens originated in the United States, Italy and Spain. PBMCs, B-cell-depleted T cells, or T cells were the source of the cDNA or gDNA that made up the material.

Authors' methods: Reference gene primer amplification gave estimated nucleated cell counts. Sequenced by immunoSEQ multiplex PCR; TCRdb stores in-frame clones only, minus some. For V, J and clone size, that table is used; D and trimming come from the DNA. The data show about 380,000 clones, approximately 77% seen once. Between the trimmed V and J ends, which lost 4 bases and 7 bases, there was a span of 14 bases. The CDR3 loop spans 13 amino acids. Looked up from germline, CDR1 is SGHAT and CDR2 is FQNNGV. The chain combines TRBV11-2 with TRBJ2-7; D is uncertain. This clonotype originated in a human donor with acute or convalescent COVID-19. The donor label of this sample is uncertain. Sequenced: peripheral blood. CDR3: CASSSRRVLEQYF. The CDR3 region has the DNA TGTGCCAGCAGCTCAAGACGGGTCCTGGAGCAGTACTTC.